One sample yielded the 18 T cell receptor beta chains listed below, sequenced in a study of tumor-infiltrating lymphocytes in localized non-small cell lung cancer. Profiling relied on immunoSEQ multiplex PCR, and the TCRdb table lists in-frame clones only, not all of them. This table holds approximately 5,100 clones, over 75% found once. The sequenced material came from lung tumor tissue. The receptors originated from a human donor with non-small cell lung cancer.

This chain links TRBV2 with TRBJ2-5; possibly TRBD1 or TRBD2 for D (5 bases each). Trimming took 4 bases from V and 12 from J, leaving 18 bases between them. The CDR3 is 13 amino acids. Per germline, CDR1 SNHLY and CDR2 FYNNEI. CDR3: CASSGAYRDVKYF. CDR3 coding DNA: TGTGCCAGCAGTGGGGCTTACCGGGACGTGAAGTACTTC.

V usage is TRBV7-9 and J usage is TRBJ2-4; 9 bases align to TRBD2. Trimming took 3 bases from V and 1 from J; bases not matched to a gene: 4. The CDR3 totals 16 residues. The V gene's germline CDR1 is SEHNR and CDR2 FQNEAQ (reference sequence). CDR3 residues: CASSFLAGAAKNIQYF. The CDR3 coding sequence is TGTGCCAGCAGCTTTTTAGCGGGAGCGGCCAAAAACATTCAGTACTTC.

Only a few counts were recorded for this clone. This CDR3 is also generated by other DNA sequences in the sample. The chain employs TRBV18 and TRBJ2-5; D is ambiguous. CDR1 KGHSH and CDR2 LQKENI come from the germline V gene. The V and J ends lost 2 bases and 2 bases respectively, with 6 bases between them. The length of the CDR3 is 13 residues. The CDR3 spells CASSPGRQETQYF. The CDR3 DNA follows: TGTGCCAGCTCACCAGGCAGGCAAGAGACCCAGTACTTC.

The V and J genes are TRBV2 and TRBJ1-1; the match to TRBD1 covers 10 bases. With V trimmed by 6 bases and J by 0 bases, 10 bases remained unmatched. The germline gives CDR1 SNHLY, CDR2 FYNNEI. This CDR3 has 17 residues. CDR3: CASSSDRGRAMNTEAFF. The CDR3 bases are TGTGCCAGCAGCTCCGACAGGGGGCGCGCCATGAACACTGAAGCTTTCTTT.

The chain joins TRBV29-1 to TRBJ2-2, with 8 bases that match TRBD1. CDR3 size: 15 residues. Losses at the gene ends were 3 bases for V and 4 bases for J; bases not matched to a gene: 7. Germline loops: CDR1 SQVTM, CDR2 ANQGSEA. The CDR3 sequence: CSVEPTGQATGELFF. The CDR3 DNA reads as TGCAGCGTTGAGCCCACGGGACAGGCCACCGGGGAGCTGTTTTTT.

This chain links TRBV27 with TRBJ1-1; D is unclear. Germline V CDR1 and CDR2: MNHEY, SMNVEV (reference sequence). V was clipped by 1 base and J by 1 base, with 7 bases between them. The length of the CDR3 is 14 residues. CDR3 nucleotide sequence: TGTGCCAGCAGTTTATACCAAAGGAACACTGAAGCTTTCTTT. It is translated as CASSLYQRNTEAFF.

The V gene is TRBV13, the J gene TRBJ2-7; D may be TRBD1 (6 bases). The CDR3 has 14 residues. Germline V gives CDR1 PRHDT, CDR2 FYEKMQ (reference sequence). Trimming cost V 2 bases and J 0 bases, with 8 bases left between them. CDR3 nucleotides: TGTGCCAGCAGCTTACAACAGGGCTCCTACGAGCAGTACTTC. This gives the protein CASSLQQGSYEQYF.

The chain combines TRBV2 with TRBJ1-1; the D gene is possibly TRBD1 (6 bases). Germline V CDR1 and CDR2: SNHLY, FYNNEI. The CDR3 runs 12 residues. V shed 6 bases and J shed 5 bases, with 10 bases lying between them. The CDR3 is CASSTGSTEAFF. CDR3 coding DNA: TGTGCCAGCAGCACAGGGTCTACTGAAGCTTTCTTT.

This sequence joins TRBV18 and TRBJ2-6; no clear D gene. Germline lookup yields CDR1 KGHSH and CDR2 LQKENI. The CDR3 is 15 amino acids. The germline V and J ends were trimmed by 1 base and 0 bases, with 4 bases remaining between them. The CDR3 region is CASSPLRSGANVLTF. CDR3 in DNA: TGTGCCAGCTCACCACTACGCTCTGGGGCCAACGTCCTGACTTTC.

This clone was observed a single time. J is TRBJ2-1 and V is TRBV6-5; 9 nucleotides line up with TRBD2. The CDR3 is made up of 15 amino acids. V dropped 6 bases and J dropped 0; count of bases not matched to a gene: 3. Looked up from germline, CDR1 is MNHEY and CDR2 is SVGAGI. The CDR3 region is CASRTSGSSYNEQFF. The CDR3 DNA reads as TGTGCCAGCAGGACTAGCGGTTCCTCCTACAATGAGCAGTTCTTC.

The rearrangement links TRBV6-5 to TRBJ2-3; D is ambiguous. Deletions cut 0 bases from V and 1 base from J, with 5 bases between. CDR3 length equals 14 residues. CDR1 is MNHEY, CDR2 SVGAGI, per germline. The CDR3 is CASSYSVGTDTQYF. In DNA form, the CDR3 reads TGTGCCAGCAGTTACTCAGTCGGCACAGATACGCAGTATTTT.

In its sample, this clone ranks as large. The chain employs TRBV11-2 and TRBJ1-1; D possibly corresponds to TRBD1 (5 bases). Trimming pared 5 bases from V and 0 bases from J, leaving 13 bases between. CDR1 is SGHAT, CDR2 FQNNGV, per germline. The CDR3 runs to 15 residues. The CDR3 DNA reads as TGTGCCAGCAGCCGCACTGAGGGGCTGAACACTGAAGCTTTCTTT. Its protein product is CASSRTEGLNTEAFF. Drawing the rest from reference TRBV11-2 and TRBJ1-1, the complete variable domain is EAGVAQSPRYKIIEKRQSVAFWCNPISGHATLYWYQQILGQGPKLLIQFQNNGVVDDSQLPKDRFSAERLKGVDSTLKIQPAKLEDSAVYLCASSRTEGLNTEAFFGQGTRLTVV.

This clone was detected a few times. The V and J genes are TRBV19 and TRBJ1-1; D is ambiguous. The germline V and J ends were trimmed by 7 bases and 0 bases, with 12 bases remaining between them. Germline lookup yields CDR1 LNHDA and CDR2 SQIVND (reference sequence). The length of the CDR3 is 14 residues. The CDR3 DNA sequence: TGTGCCAGTAAACTCAACGATTTGAACACTGAAGCTTTCTTT. Protein sequence: CASKLNDLNTEAFF.

The chain combines TRBV6-5 with TRBJ1-2, with 8 bases lining up with TRBD1. V dropped 6 bases and J dropped 4; count of bases not matched to a gene: 10. The germline gives CDR1 MNHEY, CDR2 SVGAGI. This CDR3 is 15 amino acids long. CDR3: CASRRGQGNTYGYTF. The CDR3 DNA sequence: TGTGCCAGCAGACGTGGACAGGGAAACACCTATGGCTACACCTTC.

DNA of the CDR3: TGTGCCAGCTCACGAGGAAGGACAGGGAATTCCTACGAGCAGTACTTC. Protein sequence: CASSRGRTGNSYEQYF. This chain connects TRBV18 to TRBJ2-7, with 8 bases that match TRBD1. V shed 4 bases and J 1 base; nucleotides not matched to a gene: 9. Looked up from germline, CDR1 is KGHSH and CDR2 is LQKENI. This CDR3 spans 16 amino acids.

A few counts support this clone. The V call is TRBV5-4, the J call TRBJ2-5; no firm D call. Trimming shortened V by 1 base and J by 2 bases, and 9 bases separated the two germline ends. Germline V lookup: CDR1 SGHNT, CDR2 YYREEE (reference sequence). This CDR3 comprises 14 residues. DNA of the CDR3: TGTGCCAGCAGCTTGATACAGACTCAAGAGACCCAGTACTTC. Protein product: CASSLIQTQETQYF. Together with reference TRBV5-4 and TRBJ2-5, the CDR3 gives the full variable domain: ETGVTQSPTHLIKTRGQQVTLRCSSQSGHNTVSWYQQALGQGPQFIFQYYREEENGRGNFPPRFSGLQFPNYSSELNVNALELDDSALYLCASSLIQTQETQYFGPGTRLLVL.

Only one count was recorded for this clone. V is TRBV7-9 and J is TRBJ2-3; D remains unclear. Trimming left V 2 bases short and J 3 bases short, with 12 bases between. Per germline, CDR1 SEHNR and CDR2 FQNEAQ (reference sequence). There are 15 residues in the CDR3. For the CDR3, the DNA is TGTGCCAGCAGCTTAATTATCTCAACGACAGATACGCAGTATTTT. It codes for CASSLIISTTDTQYF.

The CDR3 sequence: CASTPGDAYEAFF. The CDR3 coding sequence is TGTGCCAGCACCCCGGGGGACGCTTATGAAGCTTTCTTT. The chain is built from TRBV7-9 and TRBJ1-1, with D possibly TRBD1 on 5 matching bases. V lost 7 bases, J lost 7 bases, and 16 bases lay in between. This CDR3 contains 13 residues. From germline, CDR1 is SEHNR and CDR2 FQNEAQ (reference sequence).